This T cell receptor (beta chain) derives from a study of shared clonotypes between healthy human individuals. Study-wide background: Three plates were used per donor for CD4 naive, three for CD4 memory, two for CD8 naive and one for CD8 memory.

Here immunoSEQ multiplex PCR was the method, and the copy in TCRdb shows in-frame clones only, minus some. The table records about 680,000 clones, around 90% of them present only once. Notes on the study in general: Blood was the only sampled material, and tissue repertoires likely differ.

The V and J ends lost 1 base and 0 bases, in that order; junction bases with no gene match: 7. Germline lookup yields CDR1 LNHNV and CDR2 YYDKDF (reference sequence). The CDR3 is 17 amino acids. Points on this clone: Its target is unknown.

CD8 cells regarded as naive lacked CD45RO, were positively chosen for CCR7, and omitted terminally differentiated effector memory CD45RA+ cells. The specimen sequenced was naive CD8+ T cells sorted from blood. The chain employs TRBV15 and TRBJ2-5, with TRBD1 matching over 8 bases. The sequence was collected from a man younger than 40 in good health. The CDR3 DNA reads as TGTGCCACCAGCAGAGTAGGACAGGGACCGTACCAAGAGACCCAGTACTTC. Translation: CATSRVGQGPYQETQYF.